These 32 T cell receptor beta chains were all obtained from the same sample, sequenced in a study of Graves' ophthalmopathy and Graves' hyperthyroidism. The sequenced template was RNA, covering the TCR beta CDR3 region. The workflow started with a first-round RT-PCR run with HTBI primers and then moved on to a second-round multiplex PCR. TCRdb reprocessed the multiplex PCR reads via MiXCR and lists one record per CDR3 protein. Altogether a few hundred thousand distinct CDR3 sequences are present, 20% to 25% being singletons, with the ten largest covering under 3.5%. Sequenced: peripheral blood. Every receptor here comes from a woman aged 18-29 years with stable Graves' hyperthyroidism.

Many counts were recorded for this clonotype. The gene calls are TRBV28 and TRBJ1-2; the D gene is possibly TRBD1 (5 bases). The CDR3 is made up of 11 amino acids. With 7 bases removed from V and 10 bases from J, the gap between germline ends came to 13 bases. CDR1 and CDR2 from the germline V gene are MDHEN and SYDVKM. The CDR3 DNA reads as TGTGCCAGCAAGCTAGACAGACACTACACCTTC. Its protein product is CASKLDRHYTF.

The rearrangement uses TRBV11-2 and TRBJ2-5; TRBD2 is a possible D gene (6 bases). The CDR3 runs 14 residues. Looked up from germline, CDR1 is SGHAT and CDR2 is FQNNGV. Trimming pared 4 bases from V and 4 bases from J, leaving 13 bases between. CDR3 nucleotide sequence: TGTGCCAGCAGCTCGCCGGACTACCTAGAGACCCAGTACTTC. Protein sequence: CASSSPDYLETQYF.

This clonotype was observed many times. The genes are TRBV20-1 and TRBJ2-7, with 15 nucleotides matching TRBD2. This CDR3 contains 13 residues. J lost 6 bases, V lost 4 bases, and 1 base had no gene match. Germline V lookup: CDR1 DFQATT, CDR2 SNEGSKA (reference sequence). The CDR3 reads CSATGLAGGEQYF. The DNA of the CDR3 is TGCAGTGCTACGGGACTAGCGGGGGGCGAGCAGTACTTC.

This clonotype was seen many times. This may be a read error: a much more frequent sequence differs by one nucleotide. V usage is TRBV12-3 or TRBV12-4 and J usage is TRBJ1-1, with unresolved D. Trimming cost V 10 bases and J 5 bases, with 11 bases left between them. The CDR3 contains 11 residues. The CDR3 DNA follows: TGTGCCAACAGCTCGTTAACTGAAGCTTTCTTT. Translation gives CANSSLTEAFF.

There are many counts of this clonotype. The rearrangement links TRBV3-1 to TRBJ1-5, with D possibly TRBD1 on 5 matching bases. Looked up from germline, CDR1 is LGHDT and CDR2 is YNNKEL (reference sequence). The germline V and J ends were trimmed by 7 bases and 1 base, with 8 bases remaining between them. There are 13 residues in the CDR3. CDR3 sequence reads: CASTQGSNQPQHF. Written as DNA, the CDR3 is TGTGCCAGCACCCAGGGAAGCAATCAGCCCCAGCATTTT.

This clonotype has a count of ten or more. V gene TRBV19 combines with J gene TRBJ1-1; 7 nucleotides match TRBD1. CDR1 LNHDA and CDR2 SQIVND come from the germline V gene (reference sequence). This CDR3 has 17 residues. V was pared by 6 bases and J by 4 bases, with 17 bases of the junction left unmatched. CDR3 DNA: TGTGCCAGTAGCCGCCGCCTCGACAGGGAAAAAGGCACTGAAGCTTTCTTT. Amino acid sequence: CASSRRLDREKGTEAFF.

At least ten counts were recorded for this clonotype. Sequence at one end of the junction differs from germline and may be a read error. The genes are TRBV7-7 and TRBJ2-5; D is unresolved. Germline-derived CDR1 and CDR2 are SSHAT and FNYEAQ (reference sequence). The CDR3 has 12 amino acids. The CDR3: CASSPDQETQYF. CDR3 coding DNA: TGTGCTAGCAGTCCTGACCAAGAGACCCAGTACTTC.

Details on this clonotype: Lacking the conserved final phenylalanine or tryptophan, this CDR3 likely reflects a read error. The chain combines TRBV12-3 or TRBV12-4 with TRBJ2-5; TRBD2 is a possible D gene (6 bases). The ends were cut back, 3 bases at V and 9 bases at J, with 17 bases in the middle. This CDR3 has 14 residues. CDR3 bases: TGTGCCAGCAGTTTTGCGGGGACGGGCGAGCCCCAGTACTAC. Amino acid sequence: CASSFAGTGEPQYY.

The chain carries TRBV13 and TRBJ2-5; D gene ambiguous. V was pared by 5 bases and J by 4 bases, with 11 bases between. This CDR3 is 13 amino acids long. Germline V lookup: CDR1 PRHDT, CDR2 FYEKMQ (reference sequence). The CDR3: CASSPRPVETQYF. The CDR3 nucleotides read TGTGCCAGCAGCCCACGCCCGGTAGAGACCCAGTACTTC.

At least ten counts were recorded for this clonotype. The chain carries TRBV6-5 and TRBJ1-1, with TRBD1 matching over 11 bases. Germline V gene lookup returns CDR1 MNHEY and CDR2 SVGAGI. This CDR3 has 16 amino acids. With 5 bases clipped from V and 6 bases from J, the junction kept 11 bases outside the gene matches. The CDR3 region is CASSHLYRDRGAEAFF. As DNA, the CDR3 is TGTGCCAGCAGTCACCTATACAGGGACAGGGGGGCTGAAGCTTTCTTT.

The genes are TRBV4-3 and TRBJ2-7, with TRBD1 matching over 9 bases. CDR1 is LGHNA and CDR2 is YSLEER in the germline V gene. This CDR3 spans 15 amino acids. The ends lost 3 bases at V and 3 bases at J; junction bases unmatched: 6. The CDR3 spells CASSQGSTGGYEQYF. The CDR3 DNA follows: TGCGCCAGCAGCCAGGGGTCGACAGGGGGCTACGAGCAGTACTTC.

This clonotype was observed many times. The genes are TRBV6-1 and TRBJ2-2, with D tentatively TRBD2 (5 bases). This CDR3 is 14 amino acids long. V lost 1 base to trimming and J lost 6 bases, with 9 bases between them. From germline, CDR1 is MNHNS and CDR2 SASEGT. The DNA of the CDR3 is TGTGCCAGCAGTGAAGGCCCGAGGGCCGGGGAGCTGTTTTTT. Translating gives CASSEGPRAGELFF.

This clonotype was picked up many times. The V call is TRBV29-1, the J call TRBJ2-5; 7 bases line up with TRBD1. This CDR3 is 12 amino acids long. Per germline, CDR1 SQVTM and CDR2 ANQGSEA. Unmatched junction bases numbered 7, after V lost 7 bases and J lost 5 bases. CDR3 bases: TGCAGCGGGCGACAGGGTGGTGAGACCCAGTACTTC. This codes for CSGRQGGETQYF.

This clonotype was observed many times. V is TRBV12-3 or TRBV12-4 and J is TRBJ1-2, with D possibly TRBD1 on 6 matching bases. This CDR3 region has 14 residues. The ends were cut back, 5 bases at V and 4 bases at J, with 14 bases in the middle. CDR3 nucleotides: TGTGCCAGCAGTCCCCGGACAGCGAGCTATGGCTACACCTTC. Translation: CASSPRTASYGYTF.

This clonotype occurred many times. The V gene is TRBV27, the J gene TRBJ1-5, with D possibly TRBD1 on 6 matching bases. Trimming shortened V by 5 bases and J by 7 bases, and 15 bases separated the two germline ends. This CDR3 has 14 residues. Per germline, CDR1 MNHEY and CDR2 SMNVEV (reference sequence). The CDR3 protein is CASSPWTEGQPQHF. The CDR3 DNA follows: TGTGCCAGCAGTCCCTGGACAGAAGGGCAGCCCCAGCATTTT.

This clonotype was seen many times. The chain couples TRBV6-1 to TRBJ1-3, with D tentatively TRBD1 (5 bases). The CDR3 is 15 residues long. V lost 5 bases and J lost 3, with 14 bases in between. CDR1 is MNHNS, CDR2 SASEGT, per germline. The CDR3 DNA follows: TGTGCCAGCAGTCTTAGACGGACAAATGGAAACACCATATATTTT. Translation gives CASSLRRTNGNTIYF.

The V call is TRBV6-1, the J call TRBJ1-2; tentatively, D is TRBD1 (5 bases). CDR1 MNHNS and CDR2 SASEGT come from the germline V gene. The CDR3 is made up of 13 amino acids. Trimming left V 2 bases short and J 8 bases short, with 12 bases between. The CDR3 bases are TGTGCCAGCAGTGAAACAGGACTACGGGGCTACACCTTC. Protein: CASSETGLRGYTF.

This clonotype was observed at least ten times. The chain is built from TRBV6-1 and TRBJ2-7; 8 bases line up with TRBD2. V dropped 6 bases and J dropped 0; count of bases not matched to a gene: 4. Looked up from germline, CDR1 is MNHNS and CDR2 is SASEGT. The CDR3 loop spans 14 amino acids. DNA of the CDR3: TGTGCCAGCAGGGGCGGGGGGACCTCCTACGAGCAGTACTTC. This encodes CASRGGGTSYEQYF.

This clonotype was recorded many times. The rearrangement joins TRBV24-1 to TRBJ2-7; 12 nucleotides match TRBD2. V trimming: 6 bases; J trimming: 5 bases; junction bases outside the gene matches: 4. This CDR3 spans 14 amino acids. Germline V gene data show CDR1 as KGHDR and CDR2 as SFDVKD. In DNA, the CDR3 is TGTGCCACCAGTCCTAGCGGGAGGGCCGACGAGCAGTACTTC. Protein sequence: CATSPSGRADEQYF.

This clonotype was observed a handful of times. J is TRBJ1-1 and V is TRBV27; D gene uncertain. With 5 bases removed from V and 6 bases from J, the gap between germline ends came to 22 bases. Germline assignment: CDR1 MNHEY and CDR2 SMNVEV (reference sequence). This CDR3 region has 16 residues. As DNA, the CDR3 is TGTGCCAGCAGTCCACTTTCCCGTAGATCGGGCGCTGAAGCTTTCTTT. Its protein is CASSPLSRRSGAEAFF.

Remarks on this clonotype: Possible read error: a much larger clone is one base away. The J gene is TRBJ2-7, the V gene TRBV28; the D gene is possibly TRBD1 (6 bases). The CDR3 totals 12 residues. In germline, CDR1 is MDHEN, CDR2 SYDVKM. Written as DNA, the CDR3 is TGTGCCAGCACCCAGGACAGCTACGAGCAGTGCTTC. It translates to CASTQDSYEQCF. The whole variable domain, filled in from reference TRBV28 and TRBJ2-7, reads DVKVTQSSRYLVKRTGEKVFLECVQDMDHENMFWYRQDPGLGLRLIYFSYDVKMKEKGDIPEGYSVSREKKERFSLILESASTNQTSMYLCASTQDSYEQCFGPGTRLTVT.

This clonotype came up a few times. V gene TRBV6-1 combines with J gene TRBJ2-2, with D unresolved. Trimming took 9 bases from V and 2 from J, leaving 16 bases between them. This CDR3 comprises 15 residues. Per the germline V gene, CDR1 is MNHNS and CDR2 is SASEGT. CDR3 DNA sequence: TGTGCCAGTTTACCGGGCGGTACCAACACCGGGGAGCTGTTTTTT. This encodes CASLPGGTNTGELFF.

Turning to this clonotype: One end of the junction is discordant with germline, which a read error may explain. This chain uses TRBV3-1 with TRBJ2-5; a weak D match, TRBD1 (5 bases). The CDR3 runs to 16 residues. Looked up from germline, CDR1 is LGHDT and CDR2 is YNNKEL (reference sequence). DNA for the CDR3: TGTGCCAGCAGCCAAGAAACACGGGCAGGGCAAGAGACCCAGCACTTC. This sequence encodes CASSQETRAGQETQHF.

This clonotype appeared many times. The chain carries TRBV20-1 and TRBJ2-7, with a weak D call TRBD2 (5 bases). The CDR3 loop spans 13 amino acids. Trimming stripped 0 bases from V and 5 bases from J, with 11 bases between. Germline CDR1 reads DFQATT; CDR2 reads SNEGSKA (reference sequence). The CDR3 loop is CSARDWESHEQYF. CDR3 DNA sequence: TGCAGTGCTAGAGATTGGGAGTCCCACGAGCAGTACTTC.

This clonotype was detected only a few times. The rearrangement links TRBV6-1 to TRBJ1-5; the D gene is possibly TRBD1 (6 bases). V was cut by 6 bases and J by 6 bases, with 15 bases left in between. This CDR3 comprises 14 residues. CDR1 MNHNS and CDR2 SASEGT come from the germline V gene. CDR3: CASRDYRDGQPQHF. CDR3 in DNA: TGTGCCAGCAGAGACTACAGGGATGGTCAGCCCCAGCATTTT.

This clonotype was observed many times. The chain employs TRBV7-2 and TRBJ1-5; D may be TRBD1 (5 bases). Trimming left V 6 bases short and J 7 bases short, with 13 bases between. Germline values: CDR1 SGHTA, CDR2 FQGNSA. This CDR3 comprises 13 residues. The CDR3 sequence is CASSRVGDQPQHF. The CDR3 coding sequence is TGTGCCAGCAGTAGGGTTGGGGACCAGCCCCAGCATTTT.

The chain has TRBV11-1 and TRBJ1-1; no clear D gene. Germline V CDR1 and CDR2: SGHAT, FQDESV (reference sequence). The V gene lost 1 base and the J gene lost 9 bases, with 12 bases spanning the gap. CDR3 length: 13 amino acids. CDR3 sequence: CASSLGSDGQAFF. The CDR3 DNA is TGTGCCAGCAGCTTAGGCTCCGACGGTCAAGCTTTCTTT.

The chain joins TRBV2 to TRBJ2-7, with D perhaps TRBD2 (6 bases). The CDR3 covers 12 residues. The germline gives CDR1 SNHLY, CDR2 FYNNEI. The V end lost 11 bases, the J end lost 2 bases, and 13 bases lay between the germline ends. The DNA for the CDR3 is TGTGCCTTCGGCGGGGAGCCCTACGAGCAGTACTTC. Translating it yields CAFGGEPYEQYF.

This clonotype was detected ten times or more. The V call is TRBV20-1, the J call TRBJ2-7; the D gene is possibly TRBD1 (6 bases). Trimming removed 6 bases from V and 3 bases from J, with 18 bases in between. The CDR3 covers 14 residues. Germline V gene sequence: CDR1 DFQATT, CDR2 SNEGSKA (reference sequence). The DNA for the CDR3 is TGCAGTGCGCAGAGGTACAGGGTCGACTACGAGCAGTACTTC. As protein: CSAQRYRVDYEQYF.

This clonotype was detected many times. The chain recombines TRBV7-6 with TRBJ2-7; D is perhaps TRBD2 (6 bases). V dropped 5 bases and J dropped 1 base, with 12 bases sitting between them. Per germline, CDR1 SGHVS and CDR2 FNYEAQ. This CDR3 has 14 residues. The CDR3 nucleotides are TGTGCCAGCAGCCTCAGGGAGGTTTCCTACGAGCAGTACTTC. Translating it yields CASSLREVSYEQYF.

This clonotype was recorded many times. The CDR3 loop is CASDRAASSGANVLTF. CDR3 coding DNA: TGTGCCAGCGATCGAGCGGCGAGCTCTGGGGCCAACGTCCTGACTTTC. This chain links TRBV7-9 with TRBJ2-6; weak D call: TRBD2 (5 bases). V shed 8 bases and J shed 0 bases, with 14 bases lying between them. The germline V gene has CDR1 SEHNR and CDR2 FQNEAQ (reference sequence). The length of the CDR3 is 16 residues.

This clonotype was picked up many times. The chain uses TRBV4-3 and TRBJ2-7; no clear D. This CDR3 region has 13 residues. V lost 0 bases and J lost 3, with 6 bases in between. Germline V lookup: CDR1 LGHNA, CDR2 YSLEER. The CDR3 sequence is CASSQDWGYEQYF. CDR3 nucleotides: TGCGCCAGCAGCCAAGATTGGGGCTACGAGCAGTACTTC.